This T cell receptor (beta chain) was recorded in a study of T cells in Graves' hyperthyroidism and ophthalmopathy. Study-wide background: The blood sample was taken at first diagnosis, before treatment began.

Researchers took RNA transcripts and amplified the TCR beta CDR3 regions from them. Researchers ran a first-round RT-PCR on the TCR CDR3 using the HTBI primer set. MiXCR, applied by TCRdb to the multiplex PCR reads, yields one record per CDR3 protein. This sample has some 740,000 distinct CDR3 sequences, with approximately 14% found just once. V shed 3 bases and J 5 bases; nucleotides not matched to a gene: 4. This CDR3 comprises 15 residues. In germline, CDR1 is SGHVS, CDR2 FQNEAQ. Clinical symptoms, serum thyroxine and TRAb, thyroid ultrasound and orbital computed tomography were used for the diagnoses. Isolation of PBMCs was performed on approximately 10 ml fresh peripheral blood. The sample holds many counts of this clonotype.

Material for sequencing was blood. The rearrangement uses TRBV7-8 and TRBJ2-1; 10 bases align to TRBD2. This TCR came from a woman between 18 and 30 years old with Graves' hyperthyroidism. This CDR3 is CASSFSLAGNNEQFF. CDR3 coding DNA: TGTGCCAGCAGCTTTTCACTAGCGGGAAACAATGAGCAGTTCTTC.